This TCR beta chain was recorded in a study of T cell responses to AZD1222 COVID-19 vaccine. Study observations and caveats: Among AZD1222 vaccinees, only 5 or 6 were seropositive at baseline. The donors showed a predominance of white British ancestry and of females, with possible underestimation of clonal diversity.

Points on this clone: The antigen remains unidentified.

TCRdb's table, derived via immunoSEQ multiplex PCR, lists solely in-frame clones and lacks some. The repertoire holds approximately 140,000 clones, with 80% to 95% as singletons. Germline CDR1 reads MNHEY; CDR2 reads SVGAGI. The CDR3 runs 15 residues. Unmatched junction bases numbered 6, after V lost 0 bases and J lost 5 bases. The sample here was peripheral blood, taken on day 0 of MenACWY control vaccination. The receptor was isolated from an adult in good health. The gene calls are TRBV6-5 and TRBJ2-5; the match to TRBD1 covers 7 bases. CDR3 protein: CASSYSKTGIETQYF. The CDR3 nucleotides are TGTGCCAGCAGTTACTCAAAGACAGGGATCGAGACCCAGTACTTC.